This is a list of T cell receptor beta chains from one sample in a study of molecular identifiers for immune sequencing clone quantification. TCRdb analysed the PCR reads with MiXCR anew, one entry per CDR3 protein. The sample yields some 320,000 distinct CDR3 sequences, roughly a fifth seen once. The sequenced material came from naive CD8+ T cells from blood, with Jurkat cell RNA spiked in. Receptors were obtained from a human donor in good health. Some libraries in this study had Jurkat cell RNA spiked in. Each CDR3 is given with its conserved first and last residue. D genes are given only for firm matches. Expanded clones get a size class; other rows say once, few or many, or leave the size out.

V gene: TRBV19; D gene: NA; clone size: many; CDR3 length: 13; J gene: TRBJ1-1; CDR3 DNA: TGTGCCAGTAGTATGAGTTGGGGCGCTGAAGCTTTCTTT; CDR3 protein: CASSMSWGAEAFF
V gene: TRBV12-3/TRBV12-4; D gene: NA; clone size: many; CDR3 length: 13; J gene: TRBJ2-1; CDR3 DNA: TGTGCCAGCAGTTTATCTCAGGAGTTCGGGCAGTTCTTC; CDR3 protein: CASSLSQEFGQFF
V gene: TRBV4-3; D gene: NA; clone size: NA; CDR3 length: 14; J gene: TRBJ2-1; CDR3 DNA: TGCGCCAGCAGCTCCCGGGCCCAGGGCAATGAGCAGTTCTTC; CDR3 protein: CASSSRAQGNEQFF
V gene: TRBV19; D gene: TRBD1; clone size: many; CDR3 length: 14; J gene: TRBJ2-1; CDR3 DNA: TGTGCCAGTAGTGTCGGACAGGGGTACAATGAGCAGTTCTTC; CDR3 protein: CASSVGQGYNEQFF
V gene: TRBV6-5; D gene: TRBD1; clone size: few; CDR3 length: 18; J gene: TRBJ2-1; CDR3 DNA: TGTGCCAGCAGTTACACCCTACAGGGGGCTAGCTCCTACAATGAGCAGTTCTTC; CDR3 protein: CASSYTLQGASSYNEQFF
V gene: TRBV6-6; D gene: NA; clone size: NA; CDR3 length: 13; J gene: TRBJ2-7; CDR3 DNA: TGTGCCAGCGGTTACTCACAGGCCTACGAGCAGTACTTC; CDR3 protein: CASGYSQAYEQYF
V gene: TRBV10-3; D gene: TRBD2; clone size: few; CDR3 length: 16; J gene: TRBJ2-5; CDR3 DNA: TGTGCCATCAGTGAGCCGGGAGCGGGAGCTCTGGAGACCCAGTACTTC; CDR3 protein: CAISEPGAGALETQYF
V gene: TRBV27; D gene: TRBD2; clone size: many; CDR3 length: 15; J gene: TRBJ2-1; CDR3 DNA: TGTGCCAGCAGTTCGGAGGGACTAGAGAACAATGAGCAGTTCTTC; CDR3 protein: CASSSEGLENNEQFF
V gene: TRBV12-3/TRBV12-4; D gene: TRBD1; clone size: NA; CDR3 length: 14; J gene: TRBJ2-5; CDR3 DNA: TGTGCCAGCAGTTCCCGGGACAGGGATGAGACCCAGTACTTC; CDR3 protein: CASSSRDRDETQYF
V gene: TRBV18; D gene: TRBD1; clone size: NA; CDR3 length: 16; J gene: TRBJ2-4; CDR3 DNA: TGTACCAGCTCCCCAACAGGGGGCAAAGCCAAAAACATTCAGTACTTC; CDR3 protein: CTSSPTGGKAKNIQYF
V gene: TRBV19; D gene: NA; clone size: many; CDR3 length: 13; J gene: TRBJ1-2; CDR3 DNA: TGTGCCAGTAGCGCTCAGGGTCTCTATGGCTACACCTTC; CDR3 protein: CASSAQGLYGYTF
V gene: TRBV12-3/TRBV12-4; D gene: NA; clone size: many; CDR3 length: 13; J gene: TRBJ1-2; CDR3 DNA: TGTGCCAGCAGCTCCGGGACGCCTTATGGCTACACCTTC; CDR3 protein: CASSSGTPYGYTF
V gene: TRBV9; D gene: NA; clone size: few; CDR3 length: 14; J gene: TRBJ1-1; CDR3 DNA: TGTGCCAGCAGCCCCCTCCCCCCGGACACTGAAGCTTTCTTT; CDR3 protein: CASSPLPPDTEAFF